This passage covers 21 T cell receptor beta chains from one sample sequenced in a study of tumor-infiltrating lymphocytes in oesophageal squamous cell carcinoma. One entry per CDR3 protein results from TCRdb running MiXCR on the PCR reads. The repertoire holds over 10,000 distinct CDR3 sequences, with roughly 51% as singletons. The sequenced sample consisted of esophageal tumor tissue. These receptors were taken from a male donor with esophageal squamous cell carcinoma.

The chain has TRBV7-2 and TRBJ2-3; 12 bases map to TRBD1. The better agreement between TRBJ2-5 and the DNA end casts doubt on the J call. CDR1 SGHTA and CDR2 FQGNSA come from the germline V gene. The CDR3 spans 17 residues. The CDR3 nucleotides are TGTGCCAGCAGCTTACAGGGACAGGGGGCGCACGGAGAGACCCAGTACTTC. Translated, it gives CASSLQGQGAHGETQYF.

The V and J genes are TRBV7-2 and TRBJ2-5; D perhaps matches TRBD1 (5 bases). The assigned J gene may be wrong: the sequence end matches TRBJ2-1 better. The germline CDR1 and CDR2 sequences are SGHTA and FQGNSA. The CDR3 has 14 amino acids. CDR3 in amino acids: CASSSKAGSYEQFF. The DNA of the CDR3 is TGTGCCAGCAGCTCGAAGGCAGGGTCCTACGAGCAGTTCTTC.

The CDR3 region is CASSLGLAGTQETQYF. CDR3 coding DNA: TGTGCCAGCAGCTTAGGTCTAGCGGGAACTCAAGAGACCCAGTACTTC. The V call is TRBV7-2, the J call TRBJ2-5; 9 nucleotides line up with TRBD2. Germline lookup yields CDR1 SGHTA and CDR2 FQGNSA. The CDR3 has 16 residues. V was pared by 1 base and J by 2 bases, with 5 bases of the junction left unmatched.

This clonotype was counted only a few times. V is TRBV11-1 and J is TRBJ1-1; 9 bases are a match to TRBD1. V lost 5 bases, J lost 11 bases, and 12 bases stayed unmatched. The CDR3 length is 14 residues. The germline V gene has CDR1 SGHAT and CDR2 FQDESV (reference sequence). The CDR3 loop reads CASSPEGTGSDAFF. The CDR3 DNA is TGTGCCAGCAGCCCTGAAGGGACAGGGTCCGACGCTTTCTTT.

The CDR3 reads CASSSTLVRQFF. The CDR3 DNA sequence: TGTGCCAGCAGCTCCACGTTAGTTCGGCAGTTCTTC. The gene calls are TRBV7-2 and TRBJ2-7, with D uncertain. TRBJ2-1 explains the end of the DNA better; the J call may be wrong. Germline loops: CDR1 SGHTA, CDR2 FQGNSA. The CDR3 loop spans 12 amino acids.

A few counts support this clonotype. J is TRBJ2-5 and V is TRBV7-2, with D maybe TRBD2 (5 bases). Germline CDR1 SGHTA, CDR2 FQGNSA. The CDR3 runs to 14 residues. Trimming left V 5 bases short and J 7 bases short, with 17 bases between. The CDR3 spells CASSVTPGGVTQYF. DNA of the CDR3: TGTGCCAGCAGCGTGACCCCAGGAGGTGTGACCCAGTACTTC.

This clonotype was counted once. The chain has TRBV12-3 or TRBV12-4 and TRBJ2-7; 7 bases agree with TRBD1. The CDR3 is 16 residues long. The trim removed 6 bases at V and 7 bases at J, leaving 18 bases unmatched. The DNA of the CDR3 is TGTGCCAGCAGAAGGACTCGCGGCCAAGGGGGCCAGGAGCAGTACTTC. This gives the protein CASRRTRGQGGQEQYF.

The chain recombines TRBV7-3 with TRBJ2-4, with unresolved D. The V end lost 2 bases, the J end lost 13 bases, and 15 bases lay between the germline ends. The germline V gene has CDR1 SGHTA and CDR2 FQGTGA. CDR3 size: 13 residues. The CDR3 here is CASSLGSVYTQYF. DNA for the CDR3: TGTGCCAGCAGCTTAGGATCGGTCTATACGCAGTACTTC.

This clonotype was observed a few times. This chain joins TRBV7-2 and TRBJ2-1; D not resolved. V was shortened by 2 bases and J by 8 bases, with 4 bases between the two germline ends. Germline V CDR1 and CDR2: SGHTA, FQGNSA. The CDR3 runs to 11 residues. This chain's CDR3 is CASSLRHEQFF. In DNA, the CDR3 is TGTGCCAGCAGCTTACGGCATGAGCAGTTCTTC.

Relative to its sample, this clonotype is medium-sized (0.01 to 0.1%). The chain recombines TRBV6-6 with TRBJ2-5; 7 bases are shared with TRBD2. This CDR3 has 15 amino acids. With V trimmed by 2 bases and J by 1 base, 4 bases remained unmatched. Germline V gives CDR1 MNHNY, CDR2 SVGAGI (reference sequence). CDR3 sequence (DNA): TGTGCCAGCAGTTACCCGGGAGGCCCCCAAGAGACCCAGTACTTC. It codes for CASSYPGGPQETQYF.

The CDR3: CASSPRTGRTTGELFF. The DNA of the CDR3 is TGTGCCAGCAGCCCGCGGACAGGGCGGACCACCGGGGAGCTGTTTTTT. The rearrangement joins TRBV7-8 to TRBJ2-2, with 8 positions matching TRBD1. After removal of 5 bases from V and 4 bases from J, the junction contained 9 bases not matched to a gene. The CDR3 totals 16 residues. The germline CDR1 and CDR2 sequences are SGHVS and FQNEAQ.

This chain joins TRBV10-3 and TRBJ2-5, with D unclear. The J call may be wrong; the DNA end is better matched by TRBJ2-1. In germline, CDR1 is ENHRY, CDR2 SYGVKD. The CDR3 sequence is 13 residues long. CDR3 coding DNA: TGTGCCACTTCTTACGACCTGAACAATGAGCAGTTCTTC. Protein product: CATSYDLNNEQFF.

In its sample, this clonotype is medium-sized. The chain is built from TRBV28 and TRBJ1-5, with D hard to call. The V gene's germline CDR1 is MDHEN and CDR2 SYDVKM. V was shortened by 3 bases and J by 8 bases, with 8 bases between the two germline ends. The CDR3 has 12 amino acids. The CDR3 region is CASSFFGKPQHF. DNA of the CDR3: TGTGCCAGCAGTTTTTTCGGAAAGCCCCAGCATTTT. Based on the CDR3 plus reference TRBV28 and TRBJ1-5, the full variable domain is DVKVTQSSRYLVKRTGEKVFLECVQDMDHENMFWYRQDPGLGLRLIYFSYDVKMKEKGDIPEGYSVSREKKERFSLILESASTNQTSMYLCASSFFGKPQHFGDGTRLSIL.

For this clonotype: The CDR3 end shows no conserved phenylalanine or tryptophan, and so a read error is likely. Because the CDR3's place on the DNA is in doubt, the DNA is left out and the CDR3 is given as listed by TCRdb. The chain combines TRBV6-6 with TRBJ2-3; the DNA was not used to check the table's D call, TRBD1. The CDR3 adds up to 15 amino acids, both ends counted. Germline assignment: CDR1 MNHNY and CDR2 SVGAGI (reference sequence). The chain's CDR3 is CASSYSAGNGYTFGS.

This chain links TRBV7-2 with TRBJ1-1; D is uncertain. Trimming left V 1 base short and J 1 base short, with 7 bases between. The CDR3 covers 14 residues. Per the germline V gene, CDR1 is SGHTA and CDR2 is FQGNSA. The CDR3 DNA reads TGTGCCAGCAGCTTAGTCAGCCAGAACACTGAAGCTTTCTTT. The encoded protein is CASSLVSQNTEAFF.

This clonotype is medium-sized in the sample. This sequence joins TRBV7-9 and TRBJ2-7; TRBD2 agrees at 11 bases. V shed 5 bases, J shed 5 bases, and the junction held 8 bases outside the gene matches. The CDR3 length is 15 residues. Germline loops: CDR1 SEHNR, CDR2 FQNEAQ (reference sequence). The CDR3, as DNA: TGTGCCAGCAGCCAGCAGGAGACTAGCGGGAACGAGCAGTACTTC. Its protein product is CASSQQETSGNEQYF. Full variable domain (remainder filled in from reference TRBV7-9 and TRBJ2-7): DTGVSQNPRHKITKRGQNVTFRCDPISEHNRLYWYRQTLGQGPEFLTYFQNEAQLEKSRLLSDRFSAERPKGSFSTLEIQRTEQGDSAMYLCASSQQETSGNEQYFGPGTRLTVT.

V is TRBV7-3 and J is TRBJ2-3; no clear D gene. TRBJ2-5 matches the DNA end more closely, so the J call is doubtful. Germline assignment: CDR1 SGHTA and CDR2 FQGTGA. The CDR3 is 13 amino acids. CDR3 sequence reads: CASSLTGPETQYF. DNA for the CDR3: TGTGCCAGCAGCTTAACCGGCCCAGAGACCCAGTACTTC.

This clonotype is labeled as medium-sized. The chain carries TRBV7-3 and TRBJ2-7; tentatively, D is TRBD2 (5 bases). V lost 1 base, J lost 7 bases, and 20 bases lay in between. The CDR3 contains 16 residues. Germline V gene lookup returns CDR1 SGHTA and CDR2 FQGTGA. The CDR3 spells CASSLRASKGWDEQYF. CDR3 DNA: TGTGCCAGCAGCTTAAGAGCTAGCAAGGGTTGGGATGAGCAGTACTTC. Based on the CDR3 plus reference TRBV7-3 and TRBJ2-7, the full variable domain is GAGVSQTPSNKVTEKGKYVELRCDPISGHTALYWYRQSLGQGPEFLIYFQGTGAADDSGLPNDRFFAVRPEGSVSTLKIQRTERGDSAVYLCASSLRASKGWDEQYFGPGTRLTVT.

This clonotype was found a few times. The chain combines TRBV20-1 with TRBJ2-3; D gene uncertain. Germline CDR1 and CDR2: DFQATT and SNEGSKA (reference sequence). V was pared by 3 bases and J by 2 bases, with 9 bases between. CDR3 length: 13 amino acids. The CDR3 region is CSASSRATDTQYF. CDR3 coding DNA: TGCAGTGCTAGTTCTAGGGCCACAGATACGCAGTATTTT.

This CDR3 reads CASSQFGLAGVTDTQYF. The CDR3 coding sequence is TGTGCCAGCAGTCAATTCGGACTAGCGGGAGTGACAGATACGCAGTATTTT. This chain connects TRBV6-1 to TRBJ2-3, with 13 bases aligning to TRBD2. The V gene end was trimmed by 5 bases and the J gene end by 3 bases; junction bases not matched to a gene: 8. Germline CDR1 and CDR2: MNHNS and SASEGT. This CDR3 is 17 amino acids long.

This clonotype was seen a few times. V usage is TRBV7-2 and J usage is TRBJ1-2; D remains unclear. V lost 5 bases to trimming and J lost 8 bases, with 12 bases between them. This CDR3 is built from 12 residues. Germline-derived CDR1 and CDR2 are SGHTA and FQGNSA. This CDR3 is CASSNLGQGYTF. DNA for the CDR3: TGTGCCAGCAGCAACTTGGGCCAAGGCTACACCTTC.